The text below deals with one T cell receptor (beta chain). The antigen remains undetermined. The method was immunoSEQ multiplex PCR; TCRdb's version includes in-frame clones alone and lacks a portion of them. The sample consists of approximately 32,000 clones, around nine tenths of them appearing once. This record belongs to a study of T cells after posttransplantation cyclophosphamide. The CDR3 spans 14 residues. CDR1 and CDR2 from the germline V gene are SGHAT and FQNNGV. V shed 4 bases and J shed 3 bases, with 10 bases lying between them. General study findings and limits: TRB clonality was highly associated with recipient CMV seropositivity and reactivation. Blood and skin or GI T cell repertoires showed limited TRB overlap.

The chain uses TRBV11-2 and TRBJ1-5, with a possible D match to TRBD1 (6 bases). The sequenced sample consisted of PBMCs. The sequence derives from a woman aged 40 to 50 with a blood cancer, CMV-positive, and with a related stem cell donor. CDR3 DNA: TGTGCCAGCAGCTCAGGACAGCTCAATCAGCCCCAGCATTTT. This gives the protein CASSSGQLNQPQHF. Filled out from reference TRBV11-2 and TRBJ1-5, the complete variable domain reads EAGVAQSPRYKIIEKRQSVAFWCNPISGHATLYWYQQILGQGPKLLIQFQNNGVVDDSQLPKDRFSAERLKGVDSTLKIQPAKLEDSAVYLCASSSGQLNQPQHFGDGTRLSIL.